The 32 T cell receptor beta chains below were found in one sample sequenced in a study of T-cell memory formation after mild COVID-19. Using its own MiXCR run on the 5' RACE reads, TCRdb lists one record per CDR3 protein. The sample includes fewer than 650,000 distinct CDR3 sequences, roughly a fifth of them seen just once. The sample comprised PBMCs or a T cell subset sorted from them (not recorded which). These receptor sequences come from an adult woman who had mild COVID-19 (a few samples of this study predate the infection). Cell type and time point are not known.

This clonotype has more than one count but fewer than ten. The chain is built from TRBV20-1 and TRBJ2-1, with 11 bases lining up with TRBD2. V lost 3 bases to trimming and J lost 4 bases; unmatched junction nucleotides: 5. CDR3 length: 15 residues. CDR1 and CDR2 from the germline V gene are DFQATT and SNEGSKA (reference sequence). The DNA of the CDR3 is TGCAGTGCTAGGGAACTAGCGGGAGATTACAATGAGCAGTTCTTC. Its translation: CSARELAGDYNEQFF.

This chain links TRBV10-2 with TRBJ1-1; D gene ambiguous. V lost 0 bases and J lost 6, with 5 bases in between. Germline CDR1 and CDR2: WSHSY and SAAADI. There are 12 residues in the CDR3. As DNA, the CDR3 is TGCGCCAGCAGTGAGTCGGTGTCTGAAGCTTTCTTT. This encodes CASSESVSEAFF.

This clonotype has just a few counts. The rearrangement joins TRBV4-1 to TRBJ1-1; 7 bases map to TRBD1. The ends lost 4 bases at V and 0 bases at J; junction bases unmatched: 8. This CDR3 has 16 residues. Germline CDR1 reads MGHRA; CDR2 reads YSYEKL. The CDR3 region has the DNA TGCGCCAGCAGCCCCATCGTACAGGGGTTGAACACTGAAGCTTTCTTT. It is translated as CASSPIVQGLNTEAFF.

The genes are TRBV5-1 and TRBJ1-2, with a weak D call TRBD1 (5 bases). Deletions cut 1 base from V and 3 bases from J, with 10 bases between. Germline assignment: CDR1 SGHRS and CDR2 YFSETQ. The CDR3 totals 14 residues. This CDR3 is CASSLHQGDYGYTF. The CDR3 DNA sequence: TGCGCCAGCAGCTTGCACCAGGGCGACTATGGCTACACCTTC.

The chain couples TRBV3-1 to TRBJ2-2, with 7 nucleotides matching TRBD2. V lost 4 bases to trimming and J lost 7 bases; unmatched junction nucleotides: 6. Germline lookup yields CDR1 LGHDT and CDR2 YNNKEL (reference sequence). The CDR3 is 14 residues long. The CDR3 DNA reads TGTGCCAGCAGCCTCGTCGGGGGGATCGGGGAGCTGTTTTTT. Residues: CASSLVGGIGELFF.

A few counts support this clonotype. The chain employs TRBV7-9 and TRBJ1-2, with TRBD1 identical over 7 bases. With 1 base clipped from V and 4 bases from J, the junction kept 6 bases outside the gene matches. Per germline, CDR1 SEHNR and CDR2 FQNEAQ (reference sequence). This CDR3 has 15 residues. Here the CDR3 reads CASSLGQGGGYGYTF. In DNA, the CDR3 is TGTGCCAGCAGCTTAGGACAGGGAGGTGGCTATGGCTACACCTTC.

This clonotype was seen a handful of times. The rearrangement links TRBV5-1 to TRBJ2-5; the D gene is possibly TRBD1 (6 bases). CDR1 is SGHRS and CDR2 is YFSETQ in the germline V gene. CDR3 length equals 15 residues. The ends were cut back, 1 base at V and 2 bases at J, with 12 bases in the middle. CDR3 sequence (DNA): TGCGCCAGCAGCTTGTCTTCAGGGGATCAAGAGACCCAGTACTTC. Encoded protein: CASSLSSGDQETQYF.

This chain's CDR3 is CASSPQSTGELFF. The CDR3 nucleotides are TGTGCCAGCAGCCCACAGTCGACCGGGGAGCTGTTTTTT. The gene calls are TRBV7-9 and TRBJ2-2; D unresolved. The CDR3 runs 13 residues. Germline values: CDR1 SEHNR, CDR2 FQNEAQ (reference sequence). Deletions cut 5 bases from V and 5 bases from J, with 9 bases between. Looking up the rest from reference TRBV7-9 and TRBJ2-2 gives the full variable domain: DTGVSQNPRHKITKRGQNVTFRCDPISEHNRLYWYRQTLGQGPEFLTYFQNEAQLEKSRLLSDRFSAERPKGSFSTLEIQRTEQGDSAMYLCASSPQSTGELFFGEGSRLTVL.

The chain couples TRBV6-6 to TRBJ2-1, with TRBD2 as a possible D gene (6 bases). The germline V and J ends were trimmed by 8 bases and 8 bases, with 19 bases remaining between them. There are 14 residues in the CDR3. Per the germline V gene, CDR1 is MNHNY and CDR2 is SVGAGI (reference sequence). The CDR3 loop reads CASGSSGVAHEQFF. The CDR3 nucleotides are TGTGCCAGCGGTAGTTCGGGAGTGGCCCATGAGCAGTTCTTC.

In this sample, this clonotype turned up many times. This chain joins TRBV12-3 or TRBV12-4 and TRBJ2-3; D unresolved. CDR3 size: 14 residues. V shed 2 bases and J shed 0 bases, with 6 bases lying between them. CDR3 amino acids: CASSLLRSTDTQYF. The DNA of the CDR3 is TGTGCCAGCAGTTTATTACGAAGCACAGATACGCAGTATTTT.

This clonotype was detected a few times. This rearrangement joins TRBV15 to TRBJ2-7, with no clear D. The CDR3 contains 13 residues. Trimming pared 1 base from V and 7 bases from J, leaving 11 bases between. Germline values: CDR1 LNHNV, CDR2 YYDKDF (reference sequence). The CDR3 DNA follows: TGTGCCACCAGCAGAGGAGGCGGCTGGGAGCAGTACTTC. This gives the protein CATSRGGGWEQYF.

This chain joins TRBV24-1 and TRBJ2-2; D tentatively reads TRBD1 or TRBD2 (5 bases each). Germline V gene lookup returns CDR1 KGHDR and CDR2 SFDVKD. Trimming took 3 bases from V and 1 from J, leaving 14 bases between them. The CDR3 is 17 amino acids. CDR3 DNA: TGTGCCACCAGTGATCCCGTGGGGACGTTGAACACCGGGGAGCTGTTTTTT. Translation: CATSDPVGTLNTGELFF.

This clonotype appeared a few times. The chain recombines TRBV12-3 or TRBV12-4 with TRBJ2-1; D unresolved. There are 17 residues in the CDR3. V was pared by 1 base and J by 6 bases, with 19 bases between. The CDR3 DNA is TGTGCCAGCAGTTTAGGTCATGGTCCTTTTGGTCCCAATGAGCAGTTCTTC. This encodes CASSLGHGPFGPNEQFF.

The CDR3 nucleotides read TGTGCCAGCAGCCAAGGGACTAGCGGGAGGGATGAGCAGTTCTTC. Translation gives CASSQGTSGRDEQFF. V is TRBV3-1 and J is TRBJ2-1; 15 nucleotides align to TRBD2. V trimming: 1 base; J trimming: 8 bases; junction bases outside the gene matches: 0. The CDR3 runs 15 residues. Germline V lookup: CDR1 LGHDT, CDR2 YNNKEL (reference sequence).

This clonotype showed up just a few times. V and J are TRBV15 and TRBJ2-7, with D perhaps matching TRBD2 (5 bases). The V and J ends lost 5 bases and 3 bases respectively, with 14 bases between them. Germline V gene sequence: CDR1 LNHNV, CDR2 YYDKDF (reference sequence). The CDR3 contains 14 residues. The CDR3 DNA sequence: TGTGCCACCAGCTCATCGGGGTCTGTCTACGAGCAGTACTTC. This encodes CATSSSGSVYEQYF.

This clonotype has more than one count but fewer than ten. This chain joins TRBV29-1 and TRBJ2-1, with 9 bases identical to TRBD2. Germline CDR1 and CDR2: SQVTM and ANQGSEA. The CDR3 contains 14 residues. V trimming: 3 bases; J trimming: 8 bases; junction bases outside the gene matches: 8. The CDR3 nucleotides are TGCAGCGTTGACGAGCGGGGGGTTTTGGATGAGCAGTTCTTC. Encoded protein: CSVDERGVLDEQFF.

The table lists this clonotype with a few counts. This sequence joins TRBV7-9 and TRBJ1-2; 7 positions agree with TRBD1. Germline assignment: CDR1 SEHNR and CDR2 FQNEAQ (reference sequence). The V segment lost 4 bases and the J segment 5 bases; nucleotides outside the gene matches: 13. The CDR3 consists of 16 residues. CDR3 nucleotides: TGTGCCAGCAGCTCTACTAACCGGGACAGACTTTATGGCTACACCTTC. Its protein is CASSSTNRDRLYGYTF.

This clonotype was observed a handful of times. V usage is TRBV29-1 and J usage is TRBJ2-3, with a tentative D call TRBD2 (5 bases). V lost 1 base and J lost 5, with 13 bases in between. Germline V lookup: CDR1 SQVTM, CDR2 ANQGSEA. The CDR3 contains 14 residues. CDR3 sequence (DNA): TGCAGCGTTGAAGTTGGACTCCACGTAGATACGCAGTATTTT. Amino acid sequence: CSVEVGLHVDTQYF.

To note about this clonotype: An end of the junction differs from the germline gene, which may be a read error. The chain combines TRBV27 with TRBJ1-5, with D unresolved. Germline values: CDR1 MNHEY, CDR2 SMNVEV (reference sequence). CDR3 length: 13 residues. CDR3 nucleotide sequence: TGTGTCAGCAGTTTATATCCCGATCAGCCCCAGCATTTT. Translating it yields CVSSLYPDQPQHF.

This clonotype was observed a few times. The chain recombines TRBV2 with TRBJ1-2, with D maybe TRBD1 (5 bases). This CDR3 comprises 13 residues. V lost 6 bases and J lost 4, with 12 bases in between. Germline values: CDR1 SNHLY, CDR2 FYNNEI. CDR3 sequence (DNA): TGTGCCAGCAGCAGGGAATTGGGCTATGGCTACACCTTC. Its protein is CASSRELGYGYTF.

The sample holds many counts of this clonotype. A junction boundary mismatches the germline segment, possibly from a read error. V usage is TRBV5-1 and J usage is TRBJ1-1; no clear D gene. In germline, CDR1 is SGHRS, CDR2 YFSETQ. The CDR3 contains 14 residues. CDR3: CASSPGATNTEAFF. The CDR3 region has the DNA TGTGCCAGCTCACCAGGAGCGACGAACACTGAAGCTTTCTTT.

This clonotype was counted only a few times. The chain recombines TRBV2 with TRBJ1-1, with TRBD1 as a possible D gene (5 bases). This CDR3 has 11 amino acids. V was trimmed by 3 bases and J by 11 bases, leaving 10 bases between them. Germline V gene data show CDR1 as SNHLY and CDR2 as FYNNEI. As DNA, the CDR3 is TGTGCCAGCAGTGACGGGACGGTCGCTTTCTTT. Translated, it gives CASSDGTVAFF.

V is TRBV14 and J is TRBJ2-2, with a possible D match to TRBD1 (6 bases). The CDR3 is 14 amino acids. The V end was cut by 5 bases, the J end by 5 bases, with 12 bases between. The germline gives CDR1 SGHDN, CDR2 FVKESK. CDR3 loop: CASSSQQGTGELFF. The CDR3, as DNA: TGTGCCAGCAGCTCTCAACAGGGAACCGGGGAGCTGTTTTTT.

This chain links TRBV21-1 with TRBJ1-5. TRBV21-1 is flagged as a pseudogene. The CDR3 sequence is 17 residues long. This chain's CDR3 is CASSKDGQPYSNQPQHF. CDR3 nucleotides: TGTGCCAGCAGCAAAGATGGTCAGCCGTATAGCAATCAGCCCCAGCATTTT.

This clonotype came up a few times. CDR3 DNA: TGTGCCAGCAGCGAGGGGACAGTATATCAGCCCCAGCATTTT. This encodes CASSEGTVYQPQHF. The chain employs TRBV9 and TRBJ1-5; 7 bases match TRBD1. Germline V CDR1 and CDR2: SGDLS, YYNGEE. V lost 3 bases and J lost 5; bases outside the gene matches: 5. The CDR3 has 14 amino acids.

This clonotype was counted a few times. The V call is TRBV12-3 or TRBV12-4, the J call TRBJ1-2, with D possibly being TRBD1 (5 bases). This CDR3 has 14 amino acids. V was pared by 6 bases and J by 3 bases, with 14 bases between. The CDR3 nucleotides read TGTGCCAGCAGCTCCTGGGGGTTTGACTATGGCTACACCTTC. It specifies CASSSWGFDYGYTF.

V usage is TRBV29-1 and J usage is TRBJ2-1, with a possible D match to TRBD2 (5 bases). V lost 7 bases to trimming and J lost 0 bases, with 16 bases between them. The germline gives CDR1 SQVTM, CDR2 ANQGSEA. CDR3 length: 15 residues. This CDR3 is CSAAFSVDSYNEQFF. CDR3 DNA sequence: TGCAGCGCGGCTTTTAGCGTTGACTCCTACAATGAGCAGTTCTTC.

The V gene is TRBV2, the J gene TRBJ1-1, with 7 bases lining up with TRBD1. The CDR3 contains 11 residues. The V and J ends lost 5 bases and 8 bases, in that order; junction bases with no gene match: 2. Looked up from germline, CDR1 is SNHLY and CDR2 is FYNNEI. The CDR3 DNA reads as TGTGCCAGCAGTCGACAGGGCGAAGCTTTCTTT. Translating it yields CASSRQGEAFF.

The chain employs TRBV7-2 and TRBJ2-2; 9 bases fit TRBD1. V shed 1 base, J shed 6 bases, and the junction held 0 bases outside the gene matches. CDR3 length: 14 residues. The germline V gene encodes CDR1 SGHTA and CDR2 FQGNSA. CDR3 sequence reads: CASSLDRGPGELFF. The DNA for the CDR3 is TGTGCCAGCAGCTTAGACAGGGGGCCCGGGGAGCTGTTTTTT.

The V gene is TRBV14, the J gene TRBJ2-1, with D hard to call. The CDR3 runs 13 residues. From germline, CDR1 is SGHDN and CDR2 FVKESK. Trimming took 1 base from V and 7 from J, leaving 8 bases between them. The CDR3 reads CASSQGFWNEQFF. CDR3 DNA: TGTGCCAGCAGCCAAGGTTTTTGGAATGAGCAGTTCTTC. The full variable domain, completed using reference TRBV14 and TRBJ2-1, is EAGVTQFPSHSVIEKGQTVTLRCDPISGHDNLYWYRRVMGKEIKFLLHFVKESKQDESGMPNNRFLAERTGGTYSTLKVQPAELEDSGVYFCASSQGFWNEQFFGPGTRLTVL.

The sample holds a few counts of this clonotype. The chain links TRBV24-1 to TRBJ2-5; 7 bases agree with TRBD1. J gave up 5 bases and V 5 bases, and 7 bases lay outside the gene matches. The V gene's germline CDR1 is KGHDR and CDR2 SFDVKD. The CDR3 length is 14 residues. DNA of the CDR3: TGTGCCACCAGTGGGACAGGTATTGTCGAGACCCAGTACTTC. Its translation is CATSGTGIVETQYF.

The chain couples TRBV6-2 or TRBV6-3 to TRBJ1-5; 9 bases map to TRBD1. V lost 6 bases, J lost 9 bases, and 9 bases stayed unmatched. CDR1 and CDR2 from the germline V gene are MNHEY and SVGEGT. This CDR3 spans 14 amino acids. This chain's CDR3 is CASSPGQGIWPQHF. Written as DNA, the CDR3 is TGTGCCAGCAGCCCCGGACAGGGGATTTGGCCCCAGCATTTT.